Listed here is a single T cell receptor (beta chain). Its antigen remains unidentified. This record comes from a study of human T cells and chemical hapten exposure. In the study overall: Throughout a study of about 24 weeks, patients underwent weekly scalp administration of diphenylcyclopropenone doses. Whole-study results and caveats: Every donor had alopecia, and their immune response may therefore differ from healthy people's.

Indicated time point: patch test 3, about 24 weeks after DPC sensitization. Treatment specified: therapeutic diphenylcyclopropenone sensitization with weekly scalp DPC. Unique molecular identifiers were linked by the library to individual cDNA molecules. In the original processing: A per-sample median of around 100,000 TCRs was observed, with a range of about 23,224 to 750,000. Using its own MiXCR run on the RACE reads, TCRdb lists one record per CDR3 protein. V and J calls and clone size were set by TCRdb, not the authors. The sample has around 130,000 distinct CDR3 sequences, about 10% seen once; the top ten hold around 2.5%. The trim removed 3 bases at V and 1 base at J, leaving 4 bases unmatched. The CDR3 extends over 15 amino acids. Germline CDR1 GTSNPN, CDR2 SVGIG (reference sequence).

The sequence was collected from a woman aged 50 to 65 with alopecia areata. Some clones in this sample may be carry-over from other donors' samples. Material: whole blood, obtained in connection with sensitization to the hapten diphenylcyclopropenone (DPC). This sequence joins TRBV30 and TRBJ2-4; TRBD1 matches 9 bases. DNA for the CDR3: TGTGCCTGGAGGCTACAGGGGGCGGCCAAAAACATTCAGTACTTC. Translation: CAWRLQGAAKNIQYF.